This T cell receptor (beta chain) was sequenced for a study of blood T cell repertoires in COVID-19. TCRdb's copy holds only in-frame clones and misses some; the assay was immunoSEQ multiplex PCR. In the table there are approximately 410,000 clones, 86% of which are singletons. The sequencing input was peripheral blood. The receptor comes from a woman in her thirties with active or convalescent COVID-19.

CDR3 in DNA: TGTGCCAGCAGGAACGGTCAGGGGTTCGGCTACACCTTC. Translation: CASRNGQGFGYTF. The chain joins TRBV6-5 to TRBJ1-2; maybe TRBD1 (6 bases). The V gene's germline CDR1 is MNHEY and CDR2 SVGAGI. This CDR3 spans 13 amino acids. Deletions cut 6 bases from V and 8 bases from J, with 16 bases between.